This T cell receptor beta chain emerged from a study of T cells in Graves' hyperthyroidism and ophthalmopathy. Study context: Pretreatment peripheral blood was obtained at initial diagnosis.

TCR beta CDR3 regions were amplified from RNA. The primer set for the first-round RT-PCR of the TCR CDR3 was HTBI. TCRdb redid the calling of the multiplex PCR reads with MiXCR, one entry per CDR3 protein. The table records some 700,000 distinct CDR3 sequences, 17% of them present only once. This clonotype was seen a few times. Hyperthyroidism of Graves' type that showed no ophthalmopathy progression within 18 months was stable. Pregnant or lactating patients were excluded, as were those with uncontrolled infection or other autoimmune disease. The CDR3 consists of 15 residues. Trimming took off 0 bases at V and 2 bases at J, with 13 bases between the two ends. CDR1 and CDR2 from the germline V gene are DFQATT and SNEGSKA (reference sequence).

This clonotype was sampled from a man between 45 and 60 years old with Graves' hyperthyroidism. The material sequenced was blood. V is TRBV20-1 and J is TRBJ2-5; the D gene is possibly TRBD2 (5 bases). This chain's CDR3 is CSARDIRTPQETQYF. The DNA for the CDR3 is TGCAGTGCTAGAGATATTAGGACTCCTCAAGAGACCCAGTACTTC.